This T cell receptor beta chain is drawn from a study of blood T cell repertoires in COVID-19. Overall study: COVID-19 samples from acute and convalescent phases originated in the United States, Italy and Spain.

V shed 5 bases, J shed 2 bases, and the junction held 9 bases outside the gene matches. The CDR3 is 16 residues long. Per the germline V gene, CDR1 is LNHNV and CDR2 is YYDKDF (reference sequence). Profiling relied on immunoSEQ multiplex PCR, and the TCRdb table lists in-frame clones only, not all of them. The data contain about 87,000 clones, around 90% of them singletons. The sequenced sample was peripheral blood. This receptor was obtained from a woman older than 75 with acute or convalescent COVID-19. The gene calls are TRBV15 and TRBJ2-5; 9 nucleotides match TRBD2. Written as DNA, the CDR3 is TGTGCCACCAGCCGGACTAGCGACCCTTGGCAAGAGACCCAGTACTTC. Amino acid sequence: CATSRTSDPWQETQYF. Combining the CDR3 with reference TRBV15 and TRBJ2-5 gives the whole variable domain DAMVIQNPRYQVTQFGKPVTLSCSQTLNHNVMYWYQQKSSQAPKLLFHYYDKDFNNEADTPDNFQSRRPNTSFCFLDIRSPGLGDTAMYLCATSRTSDPWQETQYFGPGTRLLVL.